Shown below are 32 T cell receptor beta chains from a single sample sequenced in a study of blood T cells in healthy people across ages. PCR was performed a second time for about 7 to 11 cycles using a sample-barcoded 5' primer and a J-beta primer mix. TCRdb processed the 5' RACE reads anew with MiXCR; each CDR3 protein has one entry. The profile covers 850,000 to 1,000,000 distinct CDR3 sequences, with around 49% appearing a single time and over 10% taken by the ten largest. Sequenced sample: blood. The source is a man aged 30 to 39 in good health.

This clonotype appeared a few times. V and J are TRBV11-1 and TRBJ2-1; the D gene is possibly TRBD1 (6 bases). Deletions cut 6 bases from V and 0 bases from J, with 9 bases between. This CDR3 is 14 amino acids long. Germline V gene data show CDR1 as SGHAT and CDR2 as FQDESV (reference sequence). The CDR3 here is CASSSRGSYNEQFF. DNA for the CDR3: TGTGCCAGCAGTTCCAGGGGCTCCTACAATGAGCAGTTCTTC.

This clonotype occurred a few times. J is TRBJ2-3 and V is TRBV4-2; D is possibly TRBD1 (5 bases). Trimming shortened V by 0 bases and J by 2 bases, and 9 bases separated the two germline ends. Germline CDR1 and CDR2: LGHNA and YNFKEQ. CDR3 size: 15 residues. The chain's CDR3 is CASSQDGAHTDTQYF. The CDR3 coding sequence is TGTGCCAGCAGCCAAGATGGGGCCCACACAGATACGCAGTATTTT.

This clonotype was found a few times. The chain links TRBV6-5 to TRBJ1-2; D possibly corresponds to TRBD1 (6 bases). The V gene lost 11 bases and the J gene lost 4 bases, with 14 bases spanning the gap. Germline V gives CDR1 MNHEY, CDR2 SVGAGI. This CDR3 region has 12 residues. CDR3 protein: CAARGGTYGYTF. CDR3 DNA sequence: TGTGCCGCTAGAGGGGGGACCTATGGCTACACCTTC.

This clonotype was counted only a few times. The chain links TRBV20-1 to TRBJ1-2, with 8 bases matching TRBD1. V was pared by 0 bases and J by 7 bases, with 10 bases of the junction left unmatched. From germline, CDR1 is DFQATT and CDR2 SNEGSKA (reference sequence). The CDR3 totals 15 residues. The CDR3: CSARDQIRTGRGYTF. The CDR3, as DNA: TGCAGTGCTAGAGATCAGATTAGGACAGGGCGTGGCTACACCTTC.

Only a few counts were recorded for this clonotype. V usage is TRBV12-3 or TRBV12-4 and J usage is TRBJ2-1; D may be TRBD1 or TRBD2 (5 bases each). The CDR3 contains 15 residues. V was cut by 5 bases and J by 8 bases, with 19 bases left in between. This CDR3 reads CASSLRDIGIHEQFF. CDR3 coding DNA: TGTGCCAGCAGTCTCAGGGATATCGGGATCCATGAGCAGTTCTTC.

This clonotype occurred a few times. The chain joins TRBV4-1 to TRBJ2-3, with 10 positions matching TRBD2. The germline gives CDR1 MGHRA, CDR2 YSYEKL. CDR3 size: 15 residues. The V gene end was trimmed by 1 base and the J gene end by 5 bases; junction bases not matched to a gene: 3. The CDR3 loop reads CASSQGSGGIDTQYF. The CDR3 DNA reads as TGCGCCAGCAGCCAAGGTAGCGGGGGGATAGATACGCAGTATTTT.

The chain links TRBV30 to TRBJ2-5; 9 bases map to TRBD1. The CDR3 consists of 13 residues. Germline CDR1 GTSNPN, CDR2 SVGIG (reference sequence). J gave up 5 bases and V 3 bases, and 4 bases lay outside the gene matches. The CDR3 nucleotides read TGTGCCTGGAGACACAGGGGGCAGGAGACCCAGTACTTC. It yields the protein CAWRHRGQETQYF. Filled out from reference TRBV30 and TRBJ2-5, the complete variable domain reads SQTIHQWPATLVQPVGSPLSLECTVEGTSNPNLYWYRQAAGRGLQLLFYSVGIGQISSEVPQNLSASRPQDRQFILSSKKLLLSDSGFYLCAWRHRGQETQYFGPGTRLLVL.

This clonotype has ten or more counts. The chain employs TRBV5-1 and TRBJ2-5; 8 bases are shared with TRBD1. This CDR3 comprises 15 residues. Germline CDR1 and CDR2: SGHRS and YFSETQ. V shed 0 bases and J 3 bases; nucleotides not matched to a gene: 4. The CDR3 nucleotides are TGCGCCAGCAGCTTGGATGGGACAGGAGAAGAGACCCAGTACTTC. It encodes CASSLDGTGEETQYF.

This clonotype was recorded only once. V gene TRBV4-2 combines with J gene TRBJ1-2; TRBD1 is a possible D gene (5 bases). V was trimmed by 4 bases and J by 4 bases, leaving 16 bases between them. The CDR3 runs 15 residues. The germline gives CDR1 LGHNA, CDR2 YNFKEQ. For the CDR3, the DNA is TGTGCCAGCAGCCGCATAGGGGTCGAGACCTATGGCTACACCTTC. This translates into CASSRIGVETYGYTF.

The genes are TRBV27 and TRBJ2-7; TRBD1 matches at 7 bases. Germline-derived CDR1 and CDR2 are MNHEY and SMNVEV (reference sequence). The CDR3 totals 16 residues. The junction had 13 bases not matched to a gene; V was cut back by 6 bases and J by 2 bases. CDR3 loop: CASRLGATGLTYEQYF. CDR3 DNA sequence: TGTGCCAGCAGGCTGGGTGCGACAGGGTTAACCTACGAGCAGTACTTC.

This clonotype was picked up many times. This chain links TRBV4-1 with TRBJ1-5, with D hard to call. This CDR3 is built from 14 residues. Trimming left V 1 base short and J 0 bases short, with 4 bases between. Germline CDR1 is MGHRA and CDR2 is YSYEKL. CDR3 sequence: CASSQGVSNQPQHF. For the CDR3, the DNA is TGCGCCAGCAGCCAAGGGGTTAGCAATCAGCCCCAGCATTTT.

This chain joins TRBV11-3 and TRBJ1-1, with 7 positions matching TRBD1. The CDR3 runs to 13 residues. Per the germline V gene, CDR1 is SGHNT and CDR2 is YENEEA. J was trimmed by 9 bases and V by 0 bases; bases with no gene match: 4. This CDR3 reads CASSLDTTGQAFF. In nucleotides, the CDR3 is TGTGCCAGCAGCTTAGATACGACAGGGCAAGCTTTCTTT.

The sample holds a few counts of this clonotype. This may stem from a read error, because a much larger clone lies one nucleotide away. The chain has TRBV3-1 and TRBJ1-2; D call uncertain. CDR3 size: 11 residues. V lost 1 base and J 6 bases, leaving 3 bases between the germline ends. CDR1 is LGHDT and CDR2 is YNNKEL in the germline V gene (reference sequence). The CDR3 here is CASSQGNGYTF. The CDR3 DNA sequence: TGTGCCAGCAGCCAAGGAAATGGCTACACCTTC.

The CDR3 loop reads CASSQVGGASNEQFF. The CDR3 bases are TGTGCCAGCAGCCAAGTTGGGGGGGCCTCCAATGAGCAGTTCTTC. The chain combines TRBV3-1 with TRBJ2-1, with D possibly being TRBD2 (7 bases). This CDR3 comprises 15 residues. V gave up 1 base and J gave up 6 bases, with 13 bases separating them. Germline CDR1 LGHDT, CDR2 YNNKEL (reference sequence).

V is TRBV6-5 and J is TRBJ2-1; 13 nucleotides match TRBD2. With V trimmed by 6 bases and J by 7 bases, 6 bases remained unmatched. The CDR3 length is 15 residues. The germline CDR1 and CDR2 sequences are MNHEY and SVGAGI. The CDR3 here is CASSGTSGVGNEQFF. The CDR3, as DNA: TGTGCCAGCAGCGGGACTAGCGGGGTAGGGAATGAGCAGTTCTTC.

In its sample, this clonotype was seen a few times. The rearrangement links TRBV6-2 or TRBV6-3 to TRBJ2-1, with 9 bases aligning to TRBD2. The CDR3 has 15 amino acids. Trimming cost V 6 bases and J 4 bases; bases outside gene matches: 7. Germline-derived CDR1 and CDR2 are MNHEY and SVGEGT. The CDR3 sequence: CASSPLSGGYNEQFF. The CDR3 bases are TGTGCCAGCAGCCCTCTTAGCGGGGGATACAATGAGCAGTTCTTC.

The J gene is TRBJ1-2, the V gene TRBV4-1, with a possible D match to TRBD1 (5 bases). Germline values: CDR1 MGHRA, CDR2 YSYEKL. This CDR3 is built from 14 residues. Trimming cost V 5 bases and J 8 bases, with 18 bases left between them. The CDR3 sequence is CASSGTGTTWGYTF. DNA for the CDR3: TGCGCCAGCAGCGGAACCGGGACGACGTGGGGCTACACCTTC.

The chain employs TRBV18 and TRBJ2-5; a weak D match, TRBD1 (7 bases). The CDR3 is made up of 14 amino acids. V was trimmed by 4 bases and J by 4 bases, leaving 13 bases between them. Germline V lookup: CDR1 KGHSH, CDR2 LQKENI. The CDR3 DNA reads TGTGCCAGCTCACAGCGACAGGGAGGAGAGACCCAGTACTTC. It codes for CASSQRQGGETQYF.

The chain is built from TRBV30 and TRBJ2-5; D unclear. V lost 0 bases to trimming and J lost 10 bases, with 9 bases between them. The V gene's germline CDR1 is GTSNPN and CDR2 SVGIG (reference sequence). This CDR3 region has 11 residues. The CDR3 DNA reads TGTGCCTGGAGTGTACGTCTAGGCCAGTACTTC. Protein product: CAWSVRLGQYF. Complete variable domain (other parts from reference TRBV30 and TRBJ2-5): SQTIHQWPATLVQPVGSPLSLECTVEGTSNPNLYWYRQAAGRGLQLLFYSVGIGQISSEVPQNLSASRPQDRQFILSSKKLLLSDSGFYLCAWSVRLGQYFGPGTRLLVL.

This clonotype was seen a handful of times. The chain links TRBV27 to TRBJ2-7; D remains ambiguous. Trimming cost V 0 bases and J 4 bases, with 13 bases left between them. Germline V lookup: CDR1 MNHEY, CDR2 SMNVEV (reference sequence). This CDR3 region has 15 residues. The CDR3 bases are TGTGCCAGCAGTTTATCGGCCCTAGGCCTGTACGAGCAGTACTTC. Translating it yields CASSLSALGLYEQYF.

The V gene is TRBV2, the J gene TRBJ2-5; 10 bases agree with TRBD1. The DNA end lines up better with TRBJ2-7; the J call may be wrong. The CDR3 contains 15 residues. Germline V CDR1 and CDR2: SNHLY, FYNNEI. The CDR3 loop is CASTKTTGGGYEQYF. The CDR3 DNA reads TGTGCCAGCACCAAAACGACAGGGGGCGGGTACGAGCAGTACTTC.

The rearrangement links TRBV6-1 to TRBJ2-1; D is undetermined. There are 17 residues in the CDR3. The V gene lost 3 bases and the J gene lost 6 bases, with 21 bases spanning the gap. Germline assignment: CDR1 MNHNS and CDR2 SASEGT. The CDR3 loop reads CASSDRAGWVISNEQFF. The CDR3 bases are TGTGCCAGCAGTGATAGGGCCGGTTGGGTAATTAGCAATGAGCAGTTCTTC.

J is TRBJ1-2 and V is TRBV20-1; 7 nucleotides agree with TRBD1. CDR3 length equals 13 residues. V lost 6 bases and J lost 3; bases outside the gene matches: 7. In germline, CDR1 is DFQATT, CDR2 SNEGSKA (reference sequence). As DNA, the CDR3 is TGCAGTGCCGTAGGGGACAGTGACTATGGCTACACCTTC. As protein: CSAVGDSDYGYTF.

In this sample, this clonotype turned up a few times. The rearrangement links TRBV7-2 to TRBJ1-2; tentative D call: TRBD1 (5 bases). With 0 bases removed from V and 6 bases from J, the gap between germline ends came to 11 bases. Germline assignment: CDR1 SGHTA and CDR2 FQGNSA. The CDR3 has 14 residues. The CDR3 region is CASSLARQSDGYTF. CDR3 sequence (DNA): TGTGCCAGCAGCTTAGCGCGACAGTCTGATGGCTACACCTTC.

The CDR3 spells CSASGQENSYEQYF. The CDR3 DNA sequence: TGCAGTGCTAGCGGGCAGGAGAACTCCTACGAGCAGTACTTC. The V and J genes are TRBV20-1 and TRBJ2-7, with unresolved D. From germline, CDR1 is DFQATT and CDR2 SNEGSKA (reference sequence). The CDR3 is made up of 14 amino acids. V was shortened by 3 bases and J by 0 bases, with 12 bases between the two germline ends.

The chain employs TRBV4-3 and TRBJ1-4; D is unclear. V lost 4 bases and J lost 4, with 7 bases in between. The germline V gene encodes CDR1 LGHNA and CDR2 YSLEER. The CDR3 covers 13 residues. CDR3 sequence (DNA): TGCGCCAGCAGCCCGGACCTTAATGAAAAACTGTTTTTT. It encodes CASSPDLNEKLFF.

The CDR3 DNA sequence: TGTGCCAGCAGAGCCGGGACTAGCGGCTATCTAGGGAATGAGCAGTTCTTC. It specifies CASRAGTSGYLGNEQFF. This chain links TRBV12-3 or TRBV12-4 with TRBJ2-1, with 11 bases aligning to TRBD2. V was clipped by 6 bases and J by 7 bases; unmatched bases: 14. The CDR3 is made up of 17 amino acids.

This chain uses TRBV6-5 with TRBJ2-3; unclear D gene. This CDR3 region has 14 residues. The V gene lost 6 bases and the J gene lost 2 bases, with 12 bases spanning the gap. Germline V lookup: CDR1 MNHEY, CDR2 SVGAGI. CDR3 in DNA: TGTGCCAGCAGCCGACTGGGGTACACAGATACGCAGTATTTT. It codes for CASSRLGYTDTQYF.

The chain employs TRBV7-2 and TRBJ2-3; 9 bases fit TRBD2. The CDR3 extends over 16 amino acids. The V and J ends lost 5 bases and 4 bases, in that order; junction bases with no gene match: 10. CDR1 and CDR2 from the germline V gene are SGHTA and FQGNSA. This CDR3 reads CASSPRGSGSSDTQYF. For the CDR3, the DNA is TGTGCCAGCAGCCCACGAGGTAGCGGGAGTTCAGATACGCAGTATTTT. Full variable domain (rest looked up from reference TRBV7-2 and TRBJ2-3): GAGVSQSPSNKVTEKGKDVELRCDPISGHTALYWYRQSLGQGLEFLIYFQGNSAPDKSGLPSDRFSAERTGGSVSTLTIQRTQQEDSAVYLCASSPRGSGSSDTQYFGPGTRLTVL.

The J gene is TRBJ1-2, the V gene TRBV28; weak D call: TRBD1 (5 bases). Trimming removed 7 bases at V and 4 bases at J, with 10 bases between. The CDR3 extends over 12 amino acids. Germline lookup yields CDR1 MDHEN and CDR2 SYDVKM. This CDR3 reads CASTTGVYGYTF. CDR3 DNA sequence: TGTGCCAGCACCACGGGGGTCTATGGCTACACCTTC.

V gene TRBV20-1 combines with J gene TRBJ1-4, with D possibly matching TRBD1 (6 bases). The V gene's germline CDR1 is DFQATT and CDR2 SNEGSKA (reference sequence). CDR3 size: 15 residues. V lost 0 bases and J 3 bases, leaving 11 bases between the germline ends. This CDR3 is CSARDPGQSNEKLFF. The CDR3 DNA follows: TGCAGTGCTAGAGATCCGGGACAATCTAATGAAAAACTGTTTTTT.

The chain is built from TRBV20-1 and TRBJ2-7; the D gene could be TRBD1 or TRBD2 (5 bases each). The DNA end is more similar to TRBJ2-5, so the J call may be wrong. The CDR3 consists of 14 residues. The germline CDR1 and CDR2 sequences are DFQATT and SNEGSKA (reference sequence). CDR3 protein: CSARRDGRSETQYF. The CDR3, as DNA: TGCAGTGCTAGGAGGGACGGCCGTTCGGAGACCCAGTACTTC.